The rows below give T cell receptor beta chains drawn from one sample of a study of T cells in Graves' hyperthyroidism and ophthalmopathy. In TCRdb, the multiplex PCR reads were re-called with MiXCR into one record per CDR3 protein. The sample consists of a few hundred thousand distinct CDR3 sequences, less than 20% of them appearing once. The sequenced material came from blood. These receptors all stem from a woman between 50 and 59 years old with Graves' hyperthyroidism. Both conserved end residues are trimmed from each CDR3.

TRBV24-1 ATSDLGQVSTDTQY
TRBV3-1 ASSQKRVPGANVLT
TRBV5-5 ASSLGRRGTEAF
TRBV28 ASSLQTGLGGANVLT
TRBV24-1 ATSDRDRDRNEQF
TRBV5-6 ASSLRGGANVLT
TRBV10-3 AISAGDSLQETQY
TRBV12-3/TRBV12-4 ASNLQGSLTEAF
TRBV7-6 ASSSSQVGENTGELF
TRBV27 VSSITSGFGNGQF
TRBV5-6 ASSDDRGIQREQF
TRBV20-1 SARPRRNSNQPQH
TRBV5-6 ASSLGRRNTEAF
TRBV19 ASSRTSGSQYEQY
TRBV7-9 ASSRQTGPYGYT
TRBV28 ASSLRSGRGSGELF
TRBV28 ASSFGQNYGYT
TRBV11-2 ASAAGANVLT
TRBV5-1 ASSLGGSVPDTQY
TRBV7-9 ASSLSQWTGELF
TRBV10-1 ASSESRGRNTIY
TRBV15 ATSRAAGNNEKLF
TRBV15 ATSRTRTQGLLYNSPLH
TRBV28 ASMGPGKHQPQH
TRBV11-2 ASSSGLADYNEQF
TRBV9 ASSVVAGNTIY
TRBV7-6 ASSLGRPGQGGEQY
TRBV5-1 ASSLDRANNQPQH
TRBV24-1 ATSADPGPQH
TRBV4-1 ASSQSSVRDRGYEQY
TRBV10-3 AIATSGQETQY